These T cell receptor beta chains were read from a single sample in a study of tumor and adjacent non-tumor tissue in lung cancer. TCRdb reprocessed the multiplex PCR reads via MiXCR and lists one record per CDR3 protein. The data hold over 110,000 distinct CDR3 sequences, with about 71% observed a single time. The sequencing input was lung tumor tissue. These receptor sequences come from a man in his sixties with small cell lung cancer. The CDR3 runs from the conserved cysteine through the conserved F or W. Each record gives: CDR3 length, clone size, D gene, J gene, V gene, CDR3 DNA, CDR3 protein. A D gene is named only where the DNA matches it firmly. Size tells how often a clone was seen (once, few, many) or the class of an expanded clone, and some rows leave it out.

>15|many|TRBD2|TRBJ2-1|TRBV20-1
TGCAGTGCTAGCAGGACTAGCGGGGGTTACAATGAGCAGTTCTTC
CSASRTSGGYNEQFF
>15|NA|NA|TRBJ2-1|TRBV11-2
TGTGCCAGCAGCCAAGGGGGTTGGGGCTACAATGAGTACTTCTTC
CASSQGGWGYNEYFF
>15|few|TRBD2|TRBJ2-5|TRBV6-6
TGTGCCAGCAGTGGAACTAGCGGGAGAGAAGGGACCCAGTACTTC
CASSGTSGREGTQYF
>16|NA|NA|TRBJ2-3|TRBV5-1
TGCGCCAGCAGCTTGGTCGGCGACGGATACACAGATACGCAGTATTTT
CASSLVGDGYTDTQYF
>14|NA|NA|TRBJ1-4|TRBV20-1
TGCAATGCAGAGGATTGGGCTTTACGTGAAAAACTGTTTTTT
CNAEDWALREKLFF
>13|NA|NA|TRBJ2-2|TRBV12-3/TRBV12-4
TGTGCCAGCAGCTCAGGGGGGCTCAGGGAGCTGTTTTTT
CASSSGGLRELFF
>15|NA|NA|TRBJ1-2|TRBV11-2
TGTGCCAGTAGCTTAGGGGGGGCAGTGAACTGTGGCTACACCTTC
CASSLGGAVNCGYTF
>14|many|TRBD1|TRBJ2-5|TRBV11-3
TGTGCCAGCAGCTTATCCGACAGGGCGCAGACCCAGTACTTC
CASSLSDRAQTQYF
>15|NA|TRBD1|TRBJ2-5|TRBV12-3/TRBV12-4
TGTGCCAGCAGTGACGGACAGGAGGCGACGGAGACCCAGTACTTC
CASSDGQEATETQYF
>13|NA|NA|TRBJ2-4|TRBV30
TGTGCCGGCGAACAGCTAGCCAAAAACATTCAGTACTTC
CAGEQLAKNIQYF
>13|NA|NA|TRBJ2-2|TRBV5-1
TGCGCCAGCAGCTTGGAAGGCTACGGCGGGCTGTTTTTT
CASSLEGYGGLFF